Listed below are T cell receptor beta chains from one sample, sequenced in a study of blood T cell repertoires in COVID-19. Generated by immunoSEQ multiplex PCR, the TCRdb table keeps only in-frame clones and is missing some. This sample has hundreds of thousands of clones, with about 90% found just once. The source material was peripheral blood. The receptors shown here come from a man aged 40-50 years with acute or convalescent COVID-19. Both conserved end residues are part of each CDR3. D genes are given only for firm matches. Clone size appears in some rows only: once, few, many, or a class for an expanded clone.

TRBJ2-6,TRBV24-1,.,TRBD1,TGTGCCACCAGTGATTCTCTATTCCGGGACAGGGCTTTCTCTGGGGCCAACGTCCTGACTTTC,CATSDSLFRDRAFSGANVLTF
TRBJ2-3,TRBV27,.,TRBD2,TGTGCCAGCAGTGGACTAGCGGGAGGGTGGGATACGCAGTATTTT,CASSGLAGGWDTQYF
TRBJ2-1,TRBV19,.,.,TGTGCCAGTAGAGACAGGAGGAGCTCCTACAATGAGCAGTTCTTC,CASRDRRSSYNEQFF
TRBJ1-4,TRBV2,.,TRBD1,TGTGCCAGCAGTGACCTCCGGGACAGTAATGAAAAACTGTTTTTT,CASSDLRDSNEKLFF
TRBJ2-1,TRBV5-4,once,TRBD2,TGTGCCAGCAGCCATCGGTGGCGGGGGGGGCGCAATGAGCAGTTCTTC,CASSHRWRGGRNEQFF
TRBJ2-7,TRBV27,.,TRBD1,TGTGCCAGCAGCAAGACAGGGCGCTCCTACGAGCAGTACTTC,CASSKTGRSYEQYF
TRBJ2-7,TRBV19,.,.,TGTGCCAGTAGTCTTGACATTGGCGAGCAGTACTTC,CASSLDIGEQYF
TRBJ2-1,TRBV28,few,TRBD1,TGTGCCAGCAGTTTATGGCGAGGGGGCGCCTCCAATGAGCAGTTCTTC,CASSLWRGGASNEQFF
TRBJ2-1,TRBV9,.,TRBD2,TGTGCCAGCAGCGAGACTAGCGGGAGGGCCGAGTTTGATGAGCAGTTCTTC,CASSETSGRAEFDEQFF
TRBJ1-4,TRBV2,.,.,TGTGCCAGCAGTGTTGCAGGGTATGAAAAACTGTTTTTT,CASSVAGYEKLFF
TRBJ1-6,TRBV7-8,.,.,TGTGCCAGCAGCTTAGGAACAGGGCTGGGGGTGTCACCCCTCCACTTT,CASSLGTGLGVSPLHF
TRBJ1-5,TRBV6-2/TRBV6-3,.,TRBD1,TGTGCCAGCAGTTACTCGTTATTTTTAAGGGACAGGGGGCGAAGAGATCAGCCCCAGCATTTT,CASSYSLFLRDRGRRDQPQHF
TRBJ1-1,TRBV27,.,TRBD1,TGTGCCAGCAGTCTCCACCAAAACGACAGGGGGACTGAAGCTTTCTTT,CASSLHQNDRGTEAFF
TRBJ2-7,TRBV5-1,.,TRBD1,TGCGCCAGCAGGCCTGGACAGGGAGTCTCCTACGAGCAGTACTTC,CASRPGQGVSYEQYF
TRBJ1-2,TRBV10-3,.,TRBD1,TGTGCCACCACAGGGGATAGCTATGGCTACACCTTC,CATTGDSYGYTF
TRBJ2-3,TRBV28,.,TRBD2,TGTGCCAGCAGTATACCGGGACGGGGGGCAGATACGCAGTATTTT,CASSIPGRGADTQYF
TRBJ2-2,TRBV5-1,.,TRBD2,TGCGCCAGCCGGGGGGGAGAGGGCACCGGGGAGCTGTTTTTT,CASRGGEGTGELFF
TRBJ2-2,TRBV6-1,.,.,TGTGCCAGCAGTGAAGCCCGGTTTCTCGGCGGGGAGCTGTTTTTT,CASSEARFLGGELFF
TRBJ1-4,TRBV3-1/TRBV3-2,.,.,TGTGCCAGCAGCCATAACACAGGGACGATCGGTGAAAAACTGTTTTTT,CASSHNTGTIGEKLFF
TRBJ2-2,TRBV6-1,.,.,TGTGCCAGCAGTGAAGTCACAGGGCGCACCGGGGAGCTGTTTTTT,CASSEVTGRTGELFF